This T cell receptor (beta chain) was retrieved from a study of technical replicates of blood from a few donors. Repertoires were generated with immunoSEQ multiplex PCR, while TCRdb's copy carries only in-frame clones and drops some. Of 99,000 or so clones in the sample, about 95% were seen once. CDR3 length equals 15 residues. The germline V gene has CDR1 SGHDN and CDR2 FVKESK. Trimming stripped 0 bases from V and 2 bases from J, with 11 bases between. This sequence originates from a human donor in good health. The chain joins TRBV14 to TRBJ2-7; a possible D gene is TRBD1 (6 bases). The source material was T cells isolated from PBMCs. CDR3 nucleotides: TGTGCCAGCAGCCAAGATTTGGACAGTACCTACGAGCAGTACTTC. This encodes CASSQDLDSTYEQYF.